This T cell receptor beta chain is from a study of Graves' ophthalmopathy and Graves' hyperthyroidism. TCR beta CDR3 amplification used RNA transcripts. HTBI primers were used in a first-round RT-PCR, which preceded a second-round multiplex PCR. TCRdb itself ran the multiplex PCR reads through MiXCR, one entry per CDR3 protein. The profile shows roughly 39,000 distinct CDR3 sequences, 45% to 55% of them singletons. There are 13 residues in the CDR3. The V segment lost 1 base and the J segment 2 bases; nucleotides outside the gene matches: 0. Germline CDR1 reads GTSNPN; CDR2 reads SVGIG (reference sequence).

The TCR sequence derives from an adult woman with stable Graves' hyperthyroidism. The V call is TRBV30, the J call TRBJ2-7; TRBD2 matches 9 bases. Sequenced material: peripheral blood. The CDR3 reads CAWSGLAAYEQYF. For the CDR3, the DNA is TGTGCCTGGAGTGGACTAGCGGCCTACGAGCAGTACTTC.